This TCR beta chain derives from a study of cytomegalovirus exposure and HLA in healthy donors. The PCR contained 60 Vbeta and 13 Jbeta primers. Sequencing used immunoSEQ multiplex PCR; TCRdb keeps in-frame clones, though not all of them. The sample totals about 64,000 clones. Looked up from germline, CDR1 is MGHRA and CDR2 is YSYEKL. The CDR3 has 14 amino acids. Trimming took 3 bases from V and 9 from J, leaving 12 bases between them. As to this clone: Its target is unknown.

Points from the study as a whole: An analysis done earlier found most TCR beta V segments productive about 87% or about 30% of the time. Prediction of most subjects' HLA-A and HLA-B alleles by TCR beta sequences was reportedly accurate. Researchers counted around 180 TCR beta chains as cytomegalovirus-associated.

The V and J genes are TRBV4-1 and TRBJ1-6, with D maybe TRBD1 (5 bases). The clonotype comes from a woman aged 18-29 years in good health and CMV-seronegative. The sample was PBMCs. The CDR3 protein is CASSQSGRGSPLHF. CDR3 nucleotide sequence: TGCGCCAGCAGCCAGTCAGGGAGGGGTTCACCCCTCCACTTT.